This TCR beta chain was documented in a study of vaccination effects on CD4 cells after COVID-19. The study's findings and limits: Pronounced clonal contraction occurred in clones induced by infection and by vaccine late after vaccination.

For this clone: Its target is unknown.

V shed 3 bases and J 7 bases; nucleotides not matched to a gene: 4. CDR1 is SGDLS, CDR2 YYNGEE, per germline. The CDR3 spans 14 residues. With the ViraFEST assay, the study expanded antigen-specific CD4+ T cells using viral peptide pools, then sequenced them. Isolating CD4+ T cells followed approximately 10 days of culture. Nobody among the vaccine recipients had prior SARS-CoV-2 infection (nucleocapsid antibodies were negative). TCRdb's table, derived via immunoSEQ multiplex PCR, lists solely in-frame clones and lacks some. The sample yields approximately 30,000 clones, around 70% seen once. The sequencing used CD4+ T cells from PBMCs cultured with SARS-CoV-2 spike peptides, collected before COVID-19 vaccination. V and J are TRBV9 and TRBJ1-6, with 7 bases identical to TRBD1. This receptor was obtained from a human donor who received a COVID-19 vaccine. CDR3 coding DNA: TGTGCCAGCAGCGCGGACAGGAAAAATTCACCCCTCCACTTT. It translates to CASSADRKNSPLHF.